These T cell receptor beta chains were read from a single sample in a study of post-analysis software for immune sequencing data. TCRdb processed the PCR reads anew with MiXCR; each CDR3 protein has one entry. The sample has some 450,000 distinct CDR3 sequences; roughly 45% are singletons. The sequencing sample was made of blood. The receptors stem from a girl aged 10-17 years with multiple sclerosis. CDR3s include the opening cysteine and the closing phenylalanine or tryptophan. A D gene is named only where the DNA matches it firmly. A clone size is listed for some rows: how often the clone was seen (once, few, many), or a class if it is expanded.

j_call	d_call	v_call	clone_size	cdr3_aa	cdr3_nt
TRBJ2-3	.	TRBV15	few	CATSRTPLTSTDTQYF	TGTGCCACCAGCAGAACCCCACTTACAAGCACAGATACGCAGTATTTT
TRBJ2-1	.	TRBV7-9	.	CASSQGAGGHLFF	TGTGCCAGCAGCCAGGGGGCCGGGGGGCACCTGTTCTTC
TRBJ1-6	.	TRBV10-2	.	CASSDREASPLHF	TGCGCCAGCAGTGACAGGGAGGCATCACCCCTCCACTTT
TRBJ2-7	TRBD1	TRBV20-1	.	CSADPGTGAGYEQYF	TGCAGTGCTGACCCCGGGACAGGGGCCGGTTACGAGCAGTACTTC
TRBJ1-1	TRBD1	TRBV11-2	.	CASSPNRGVRTEAFF	TGTGCCAGCAGCCCGAACAGGGGGGTGCGGACTGAAGCTTTCTTT
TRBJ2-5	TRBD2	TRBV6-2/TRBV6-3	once	CASSYLAEASKETQYF	TGTGCCAGCAGTTATCTAGCGGAAGCGTCCAAAGAGACCCAGTACTTC
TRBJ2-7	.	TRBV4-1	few	CASSQERGAYFYEQYF	TGCGCCAGCAGCCAAGAAAGAGGGGCCTACTTTTACGAGCAGTACTTC
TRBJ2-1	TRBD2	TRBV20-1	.	CSALAGGLYNEQFF	TGCAGTGCTTTAGCGGGAGGGCTCTACAATGAGCAGTTCTTC
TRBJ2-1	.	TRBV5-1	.	CASSSSTPHNEQFF	TGCGCCAGCAGCTCTTCAACCCCTCACAATGAGCAGTTCTTC
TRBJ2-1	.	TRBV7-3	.	CASSLSGIAFNEQFF	TGTGCCAGCAGCTTAAGTGGGATAGCGTTTAATGAGCAGTTCTTC
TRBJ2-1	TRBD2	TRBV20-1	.	CSATPGLAGGEQFF	TGCAGTGCTACGCCGGGACTAGCGGGAGGTGAGCAGTTCTTC
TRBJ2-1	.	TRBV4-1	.	CASSPEGSGSVWIEQFF	TGCGCCAGCAGCCCCGAAGGGTCGGGGTCCGTGTGGATTGAGCAGTTCTTC
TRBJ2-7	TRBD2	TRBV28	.	CATLTSGRGEYF	TGTGCCACCCTGACTAGCGGGAGAGGGGAGTACTTC
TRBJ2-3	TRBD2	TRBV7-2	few	CASSSSSGVADTQYF	TGTGCCAGCAGCTCCTCTAGCGGGGTCGCAGATACGCAGTATTTT
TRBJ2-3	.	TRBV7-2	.	CASSLAQGRDTQYF	TGTGCCAGCAGCTTAGCGCAGGGGCGGGATACGCAGTATTTT
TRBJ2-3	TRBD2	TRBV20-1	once	CSARGSAGVADTQYF	TGCAGTGCTAGAGGATCAGCGGGAGTGGCAGATACGCAGTATTTT
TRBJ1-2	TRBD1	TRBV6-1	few	CASSDFQGAGGYTF	TGTGCCAGCAGCGATTTCCAGGGGGCTGGTGGCTACACCTTC
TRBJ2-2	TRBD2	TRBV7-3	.	CASSLGGGLAGGTGELFF	TGTGCCAGCAGCCTAGGTGGAGGACTAGCGGGAGGGACCGGGGAGCTGTTTTTT
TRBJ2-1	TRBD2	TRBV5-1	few	CASSSFIGGGPVEQFF	TGCGCCAGCAGCTCATTTATTGGGGGAGGGCCGGTTGAGCAGTTCTTC
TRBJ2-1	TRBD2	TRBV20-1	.	CSASGLAGINNEQFF	TGCAGTGCTAGCGGACTAGCGGGAATCAACAATGAGCAGTTCTTC
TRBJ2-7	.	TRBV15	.	CATSRVGGNSVHEQYF	TGTGCCACCAGCAGAGTCGGAGGGAATAGCGTCCACGAGCAGTACTTC
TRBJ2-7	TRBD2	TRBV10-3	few	CAISERASGSSYEQYF	TGTGCCATCAGTGAGCGGGCTAGCGGGAGCTCCTACGAGCAGTACTTC
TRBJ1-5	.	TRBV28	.	CASSLLGSVPHF	TGTGCCAGCAGTTTGTTAGGGTCGGTACCGCATTTT
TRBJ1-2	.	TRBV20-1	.	CSAITGRAGYTF	TGCAGTGCTATAACAGGAAGGGCTGGCTACACCTTC
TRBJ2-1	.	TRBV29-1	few	CSVDSREQFF	TGCAGCGTTGACTCCCGGGAGCAGTTCTTC
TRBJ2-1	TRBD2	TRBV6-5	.	CASSPTFSGRFGEQFF	TGTGCCAGCAGCCCTACCTTTAGCGGGAGGTTTGGTGAGCAGTTCTTC
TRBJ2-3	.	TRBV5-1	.	CASSLLTDTQYF	TGCGCCAGCAGCTTGTTAACTGATACGCAGTATTTT
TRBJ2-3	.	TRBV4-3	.	CASSQDSRDTQYF	TGCGCCAGCAGCCAAGATTCGAGAGATACGCAGTATTTT
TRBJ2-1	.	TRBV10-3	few	CAISQLSNEQFF	TGTGCCATCTCGCAACTCTCCAATGAGCAGTTCTTC
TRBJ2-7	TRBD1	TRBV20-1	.	CSAASDRGLYPYEQYF	TGCAGTGCTGCTTCAGACAGGGGGCTTTACCCCTACGAGCAGTACTTC
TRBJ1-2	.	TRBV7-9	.	CASSPQLGYTF	TGTGCCAGCAGCCCCCAGTTGGGCTACACCTTC
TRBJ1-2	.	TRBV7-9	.	CASSFSRGDNYGYTF	TGTGCCAGCAGCTTTTCTAGGGGCGATAACTATGGCTACACCTTC
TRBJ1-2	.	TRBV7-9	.	CASSLGTVFYGYTF	TGTGCCAGCAGCTTAGGGACAGTTTTTTATGGCTACACCTTC
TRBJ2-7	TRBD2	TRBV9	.	CASSVSGGVAIYEQYF	TGTGCCAGCAGCGTTTCGGGGGGAGTAGCTATCTACGAGCAGTACTTC
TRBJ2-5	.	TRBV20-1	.	CIVRGAAGTQYF	TGCATCGTCCGGGGAGCGGCCGGGACCCAGTACTTC
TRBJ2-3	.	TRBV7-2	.	CASSRDLPGGNTQYF	TGTGCCAGCAGCCGGGACCTCCCCGGCGGAAATACGCAGTATTTT
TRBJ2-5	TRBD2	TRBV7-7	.	CATLTSGSLGTQYF	TGTGCTACCTTGACTAGCGGGAGCCTGGGGACCCAGTACTTC
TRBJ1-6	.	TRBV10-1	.	CASSETGAHRVSHYSSYNSPLHF	TGCGCCAGCAGTGAGACGGGGGCTCACCGGGTGTCCCACTATTCCTCCTATAATTCACCCCTCCACTTT
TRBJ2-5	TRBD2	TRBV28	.	CASRASGSSETQYF	TGTGCCAGCAGGGCTAGCGGGAGTTCAGAGACCCAGTACTTC
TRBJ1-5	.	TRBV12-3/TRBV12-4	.	CASRGFGATQPQHF	TGTGCCAGCAGGGGTTTCGGTGCAACTCAGCCCCAGCATTTT